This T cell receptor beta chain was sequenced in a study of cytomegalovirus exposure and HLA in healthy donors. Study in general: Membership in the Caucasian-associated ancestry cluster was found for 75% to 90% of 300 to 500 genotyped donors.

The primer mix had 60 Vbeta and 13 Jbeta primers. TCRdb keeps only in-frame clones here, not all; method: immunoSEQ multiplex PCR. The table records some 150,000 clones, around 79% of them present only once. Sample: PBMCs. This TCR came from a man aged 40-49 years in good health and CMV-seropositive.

CDR3 in amino acids: CASARHGQGRWGPQHF. The CDR3 bases are TGTGCCAGCGCTCGTCACGGACAGGGAAGGTGGGGGCCCCAGCATTTT. V and J are TRBV28 and TRBJ1-5; 8 nucleotides align to TRBD1. Per the germline V gene, CDR1 is MDHEN and CDR2 is SYDVKM. CDR3 length: 16 residues. V lost 8 bases and J lost 9; bases outside the gene matches: 18.